These 12 T cell receptor beta chains originate from one sample sequenced in a study of blood T cell repertoires in COVID-19. The assay was immunoSEQ multiplex PCR, and TCRdb's table has in-frame clones only and misses some. The table shows approximately 280,000 clones, with roughly 85% occurring only once. The sample taken for sequencing was peripheral blood. These receptors all come from a man between 50 and 59 years old with active or convalescent COVID-19.

The rearrangement joins TRBV11-2 to TRBJ2-7; no firm D call. The CDR3 is 11 amino acids. Germline V CDR1 and CDR2: SGHAT, FQNNGV. V lost 5 bases and J lost 4, with 6 bases in between. The CDR3 protein is CASSQAYEQYF. For the CDR3, the DNA is TGTGCCAGCAGCCAGGCATACGAGCAGTACTTC.

The rearrangement uses TRBV5-1 and TRBJ2-7; D perhaps matches TRBD1 (5 bases). Germline CDR1 reads SGHRS; CDR2 reads YFSETQ. The CDR3 covers 13 residues. The V end lost 4 bases, the J end lost 2 bases, and 10 bases lay between the germline ends. Written as DNA, the CDR3 is TGCGCCAGCAGCCTGGAAGGGGCCTACGAGCAGTACTTC. Its translation is CASSLEGAYEQYF. The whole variable domain, remainder taken from reference TRBV5-1 and TRBJ2-7, is KAGVTQTPRYLIKTRGQQVTLSCSPISGHRSVSWYQQTPGQGLQFLFEYFSETQRNKGNFPGRFSGRQFSNSRSEMNVSTLELGDSALYLCASSLEGAYEQYFGPGTRLTVT.

This chain uses TRBV19 with TRBJ1-1; 7 bases fit TRBD1. In germline, CDR1 is LNHDA, CDR2 SQIVND (reference sequence). The CDR3 has 13 residues. Trimming cost V 5 bases and J 5 bases; bases outside gene matches: 5. The CDR3, as DNA: TGTGCCAGTAGTGGGGACAGATCTACTGAAGCTTTCTTT. Translation gives CASSGDRSTEAFF.

The chain is built from TRBV5-1 and TRBJ1-6; D gene ambiguous. CDR1 and CDR2 from the germline V gene are SGHRS and YFSETQ. V lost 0 bases and J 8 bases, leaving 6 bases between the germline ends. The length of the CDR3 is 13 residues. The CDR3 reads CASSLVTDSPLHF. CDR3 sequence (DNA): TGCGCCAGCAGCTTGGTCACTGATTCACCCCTCCACTTT. Using reference TRBV5-1 and TRBJ1-6 for the parts outside the CDR3, the full variable domain is KAGVTQTPRYLIKTRGQQVTLSCSPISGHRSVSWYQQTPGQGLQFLFEYFSETQRNKGNFPGRFSGRQFSNSRSEMNVSTLELGDSALYLCASSLVTDSPLHFGNGTRLTVT.

The chain uses TRBV7-9 and TRBJ2-1; D is uncertain. The germline CDR1 and CDR2 sequences are SEHNR and FQNEAQ (reference sequence). Between the trimmed V and J ends, which lost 5 bases and 9 bases, there was a span of 11 bases. The CDR3 length is 12 residues. This chain's CDR3 is CASSPQVGEQFF. DNA of the CDR3: TGTGCCAGCAGCCCGCAGGTGGGTGAGCAGTTCTTC.

CDR3 DNA sequence: TGCGCCAGCAGCTTGGGGGCAGGGGGCGCGGAGACCCAGTACTTC. Translating it yields CASSLGAGGAETQYF. The chain combines TRBV5-1 with TRBJ2-5, with TRBD1 matching 8 bases. The CDR3 is made up of 15 amino acids. The germline CDR1 and CDR2 sequences are SGHRS and YFSETQ. Losses at the gene ends were 0 bases for V and 5 bases for J; bases not matched to a gene: 6.

V and J are TRBV6-1 and TRBJ1-5; TRBD1 is a possible D gene (5 bases). Germline CDR1 is MNHNS and CDR2 is SASEGT. The CDR3 totals 15 residues. Trimming removed 3 bases from V and 0 bases from J, with 9 bases in between. DNA of the CDR3: TGTGCCAGCAGTGACGAAGGGGTTAGCAATCAGCCCCAGCATTTT. Protein sequence: CASSDEGVSNQPQHF.

V gene TRBV5-6 combines with J gene TRBJ1-3; a possible D gene is TRBD1 (5 bases). This CDR3 contains 15 residues. Trimming took off 0 bases at V and 3 bases at J, with 10 bases between the two ends. Germline V gene lookup returns CDR1 SGHDT and CDR2 YYEEEE. CDR3 in amino acids: CASSLEGLGGNTIYF. The CDR3 DNA reads TGTGCCAGCAGCTTGGAGGGGTTGGGTGGAAACACCATATATTTT.

V is TRBV19 and J is TRBJ1-2; TRBD1 agrees at 7 bases. Trimming took 5 bases from V and 4 from J; bases not matched to a gene: 7. CDR1 is LNHDA, CDR2 SQIVND, per germline (reference sequence). This CDR3 contains 14 residues. CDR3 bases: TGTGCCAGTAGTCCTCCGACAGGGCTCTATGGCTACACCTTC. Its protein is CASSPPTGLYGYTF.

V is TRBV19 and J is TRBJ1-1; possibly TRBD1 for D (6 bases). This CDR3 has 13 amino acids. Trimming removed 8 bases from V and 4 bases from J, with 14 bases in between. CDR1 is LNHDA and CDR2 is SQIVND in the germline V gene (reference sequence). CDR3 DNA sequence: TGTGCCAGTTCCACAGGGAGGGGCACTGAAGCTTTCTTT. The encoded protein is CASSTGRGTEAFF.

This clone was seen repeatedly, ten times or more. The rearrangement uses TRBV6-1 and TRBJ2-1; possible D gene TRBD2, 6 bases. Germline-derived CDR1 and CDR2 are MNHNS and SASEGT. The length of the CDR3 is 15 residues. V was shortened by 1 base and J by 4 bases, with 11 bases between the two germline ends. CDR3 amino acids: CASSEVGEAYNEQFF. The DNA of the CDR3 is TGTGCCAGCAGTGAAGTCGGGGAGGCATACAATGAGCAGTTCTTC.

The chain joins TRBV29-1 to TRBJ1-5; D unclear. Germline V gene data show CDR1 as SQVTM and CDR2 as ANQGSEA. The CDR3 contains 12 residues. The V end was cut by 3 bases, the J end by 4 bases, with 7 bases between. The CDR3: CSVDKRNQPQHF. As DNA, the CDR3 is TGCAGCGTTGATAAGAGGAATCAGCCCCAGCATTTT.